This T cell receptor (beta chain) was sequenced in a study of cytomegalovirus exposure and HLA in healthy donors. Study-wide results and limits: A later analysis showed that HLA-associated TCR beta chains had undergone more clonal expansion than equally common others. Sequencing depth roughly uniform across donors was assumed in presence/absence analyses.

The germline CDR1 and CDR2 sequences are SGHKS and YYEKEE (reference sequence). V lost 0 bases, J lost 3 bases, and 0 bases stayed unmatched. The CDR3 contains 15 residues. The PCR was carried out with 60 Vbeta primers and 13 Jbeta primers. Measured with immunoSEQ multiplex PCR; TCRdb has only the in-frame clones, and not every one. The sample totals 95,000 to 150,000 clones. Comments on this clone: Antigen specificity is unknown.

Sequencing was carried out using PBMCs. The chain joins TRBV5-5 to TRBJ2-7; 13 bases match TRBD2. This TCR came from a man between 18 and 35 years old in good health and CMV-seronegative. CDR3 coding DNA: TGTGCCAGCAGCTTGGGGACTAGCGGGGGCTACGAGCAGTACTTC. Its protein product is CASSLGTSGGYEQYF.